This TCR beta chain stems from a study of blood T cell repertoires in COVID-19. Study context: Samples representing acute and convalescent COVID-19 were sourced from the United States, Italy and Spain.

The assay was immunoSEQ multiplex PCR, and TCRdb's table has in-frame clones only and misses some. Among about 370,000 clones, around 91% were seen once, and the ten largest hold around 1%. Germline CDR1 reads MGHRA; CDR2 reads YSYEKL. The V and J ends lost 0 bases and 4 bases respectively, with 12 bases between them. The CDR3 has 15 amino acids. The sequencing sample was made of PBMCs or T cells enriched from blood (not recorded which). This chain links TRBV4-1 with TRBJ1-1, with a possible D match to TRBD1 (5 bases). This receptor was obtained from a man between 18 and 35 years old who had recovered from COVID-19. CDR3 nucleotide sequence: TGCGCCAGCAGCCAAGAAGTGGTCGGGGGCACTGAAGCTTTCTTT. Translated, it gives CASSQEVVGGTEAFF.